The T cell receptor (beta chain) described here comes from a study of blood T cell repertoires in COVID-19. This table comes from immunoSEQ multiplex PCR, and its TCRdb copy is limited to in-frame clones, with some not included. The top ten clones hold about 6.3% of a sample with hundreds of thousands of clones, around 90% of them seen once. The CDR3 is made up of 11 amino acids. Germline lookup yields CDR1 KGHDR and CDR2 SFDVKD. The ends were cut back, 2 bases at V and 7 bases at J, with 5 bases in the middle. This clone occurred once. Input material: PBMCs or T cells enriched from blood (not recorded which). This receptor was taken from a young woman with acute COVID-19. The chain has TRBV24-1 and TRBJ2-7; D gene uncertain. CDR3 in amino acids: CATSDSGEQYF. The CDR3, as DNA: TGTGCCACCAGTGATTCAGGAGAGCAGTACTTC.